These 31 T cell receptor beta chains came from one sample sequenced in a study of T cell repertoires in cytomegalovirus infection. TCRdb redid the calling of the reads with MiXCR, one entry per CDR3 protein. The sample lists about a million distinct CDR3 sequences, 25% to 40% seen once, with 13% in the top ten. These receptors' antigens are unknown. The sequencing used cultured CD8+ T cells from PBMCs, collected from culture after CMV antigen stimulation. The receptors here all came from a human donor in good health (CMV status not recorded). Some clones in this sample may be carry-over from other donors' samples.

V usage is TRBV29-1 and J usage is TRBJ2-2, with unresolved D. Between the trimmed V and J ends, which lost 5 bases and 4 bases, there was a span of 8 bases. This CDR3 is 12 amino acids long. The germline CDR1 and CDR2 sequences are SQVTM and ANQGSEA. The chain's CDR3 is CSVLLTTGELFF. CDR3 DNA: TGCAGCGTTCTACTAACCACCGGGGAGCTGTTTTTT.

This clonotype was detected ten times or more. The genes are TRBV7-2 and TRBJ2-3; 8 bases are a match to TRBD2. The CDR3 is made up of 13 amino acids. CDR1 is SGHTA and CDR2 is FQGNSA in the germline V gene. The CDR3 coding sequence is TGTGCAGACGGGGGGGGTAACACAGATACGCAGTATTTT. This sequence encodes CADGGGNTDTQYF.

The chain recombines TRBV19 with TRBJ1-5; TRBD1 might be the D (5 bases). The CDR3 contains 17 residues. Germline assignment: CDR1 LNHDA and CDR2 SQIVND (reference sequence). The V and J ends lost 7 bases and 4 bases respectively, with 23 bases between them. CDR3 loop: CASILRGSWIGNQPQHF. CDR3 bases: TGTGCCAGTATCCTTCGGGGGTCGTGGATAGGTAATCAGCCCCAGCATTTT.

The chain has TRBV6-2 or TRBV6-3 and TRBJ2-7, with 7 nucleotides matching TRBD1. There are 16 residues in the CDR3. Trimming cost V 0 bases and J 3 bases; bases outside gene matches: 8. CDR1 MNHEY and CDR2 SVGEGT come from the germline V gene. The CDR3 sequence: CASSYSKAGGNYEQYF. CDR3 DNA: TGTGCCAGCAGTTACTCGAAGGCAGGGGGTAACTACGAGCAGTACTTC.

This clonotype has only a few counts. CDR3 loop: CASSFTESTDTQYF. CDR3 DNA sequence: TGTGCCAGCAGCTTTACAGAAAGCACAGATACGCAGTATTTT. This chain links TRBV7-6 with TRBJ2-3; D is ambiguous. This CDR3 is built from 14 residues. The germline V and J ends were trimmed by 3 bases and 0 bases, with 7 bases remaining between them. The germline V gene encodes CDR1 SGHVS and CDR2 FNYEAQ.

The chain recombines TRBV2 with TRBJ2-7; D ambiguous. V dropped 3 bases and J dropped 10 bases, with 1 base sitting between them. Germline values: CDR1 SNHLY, CDR2 FYNNEI. The CDR3 covers 8 residues. The CDR3 DNA is TGTGCCAGCAGTGACCAGTACGTC. Translation: CASSDQYV.

Only a few counts were recorded for this clonotype. The chain is built from TRBV12-3 or TRBV12-4 and TRBJ2-7; 10 nucleotides agree with TRBD1. After removal of 2 bases from V and 5 bases from J, the junction contained 6 bases not matched to a gene. This CDR3 region has 15 residues. CDR3 sequence (DNA): TGTGCCAGCAGTTTAAGGGTTGGGACAGGGGACGAGCAGTACTTC. It encodes CASSLRVGTGDEQYF.

This rearrangement joins TRBV7-6 to TRBJ2-7; D ambiguous. The CDR3 has 14 residues. V lost 5 bases to trimming and J lost 0 bases, with 11 bases between them. CDR1 SGHVS and CDR2 FNYEAQ come from the germline V gene. The DNA for the CDR3 is TGTGCCAGCAGCCCGCGTGGGCTCTCCTACGAGCAGTACTTC. The encoded protein is CASSPRGLSYEQYF.

This clonotype was counted between two and nine times. The V gene is TRBV6-1, the J gene TRBJ2-7; maybe TRBD1 (6 bases). Trimming removed 4 bases at V and 0 bases at J, with 10 bases between. Germline V gene data show CDR1 as MNHNS and CDR2 as SASEGT. The CDR3 is 14 amino acids. For the CDR3, the DNA is TGTGCCAGCAGTGTGACAGGAAGCTCCTACGAGCAGTACGTC. Translation: CASSVTGSSYEQYV.

This clonotype appeared a few times. V and J are TRBV25-1 and TRBJ1-1; a possible D gene is TRBD1 (5 bases). The V gene lost 2 bases and the J gene lost 5 bases, with 9 bases spanning the gap. This CDR3 spans 13 amino acids. Germline V gene data show CDR1 as MGHDK and CDR2 as SYGVNS. This chain's CDR3 is CASSERAGTEAFF. CDR3 nucleotides: TGTGCCAGCAGTGAAAGAGCAGGGACTGAAGCTTTCTTT. The full variable domain, with the rest looked up from reference TRBV25-1 and TRBJ1-1, is EADIYQTPRYLVIGTGKKITLECSQTMGHDKMYWYQQDPGMELHLIHYSYGVNSTEKGDLSSESTVSRIRTEHFPLTLESARPSHTSQYLCASSERAGTEAFFGQGTRLTVV.

There are many counts of this clonotype. The rearrangement joins TRBV6-1 to TRBJ2-3; 7 bases match TRBD1. V was pared by 6 bases and J by 0 bases, with 12 bases of the junction left unmatched. The CDR3 sequence is 17 residues long. Germline CDR1 is MNHNS and CDR2 is SASEGT. CDR3 protein: CASRPTPGTASTDTQYF. The CDR3 DNA reads as TGTGCCAGCAGACCCACCCCCGGGACAGCTAGCACAGATACGCAGTATTTT.

This clonotype was picked up a small number of times. The CDR3 bases are TGTGCCAGCAGCTTCTCATCGCCCCGAAACTTTAACTATGGCTACACCTTC. It codes for CASSFSSPRNFNYGYTF. V gene TRBV7-9 combines with J gene TRBJ1-2; D unresolved. Per the germline V gene, CDR1 is SEHNR and CDR2 is FQNEAQ (reference sequence). Trimming cost V 3 bases and J 1 base, with 18 bases left between them. The CDR3 loop spans 17 amino acids. Filled out from reference TRBV7-9 and TRBJ1-2, the complete variable domain reads DTGVSQNPRHKITKRGQNVTFRCDPISEHNRLYWYRQTLGQGPEFLTYFQNEAQLEKSRLLSDRFSAERPKGSFSTLEIQRTEQGDSAMYLCASSFSSPRNFNYGYTFGSGTRLTVV.

V is TRBV15 and J is TRBJ2-1, with 9 bases that match TRBD1. Germline loops: CDR1 LNHNV, CDR2 YYDKDF (reference sequence). After removal of 4 bases from V and 7 bases from J, the junction contained 5 bases not matched to a gene. This CDR3 has 14 amino acids. CDR3 sequence: CATSIIGTGNEQFF. The CDR3 DNA sequence: TGTGCCACCAGCATTATCGGGACAGGGAATGAGCAGTTCTTC.

This chain links TRBV7-8 with TRBJ2-3; possible D gene TRBD2, 7 bases. The ends were cut back, 5 bases at V and 4 bases at J, with 19 bases in the middle. Germline V CDR1 and CDR2: SGHVS, FQNEAQ. The length of the CDR3 is 16 residues. CDR3 nucleotide sequence: TGTGCCAGCAGCCTCCACCCGGGGGGCGAACCAGATACGCAGTATTTT. This sequence encodes CASSLHPGGEPDTQYF.

The chain uses TRBV25-1 and TRBJ1-1; the match to TRBD1 covers 7 bases. In germline, CDR1 is MGHDK, CDR2 SYGVNS. This CDR3 region has 13 residues. With 6 bases clipped from V and 2 bases from J, the junction kept 3 bases outside the gene matches. The CDR3, as DNA: TGTGCCAGCAGGGCAGGGGGTAACACTGAAGCTTTCTTT. This sequence encodes CASRAGGNTEAFF. Full variable domain (outside the CDR3, taken from reference TRBV25-1 and TRBJ1-1): EADIYQTPRYLVIGTGKKITLECSQTMGHDKMYWYQQDPGMELHLIHYSYGVNSTEKGDLSSESTVSRIRTEHFPLTLESARPSHTSQYLCASRAGGNTEAFFGQGTRLTVV.

V and J are TRBV5-1 and TRBJ1-6, with D possibly matching TRBD1 (6 bases). Trimming removed 4 bases at V and 9 bases at J, with 14 bases between. There are 14 residues in the CDR3. Germline lookup yields CDR1 SGHRS and CDR2 YFSETQ. CDR3 nucleotide sequence: TGCGCCAGCAGCGCGGACAGACTCATTTCACCCCTCCACTTT. This sequence encodes CASSADRLISPLHF.

The chain recombines TRBV7-9 with TRBJ2-7; 9 nucleotides align to TRBD1. Germline V lookup: CDR1 SEHNR, CDR2 FQNEAQ (reference sequence). The CDR3 sequence is 17 residues long. After removal of 5 bases from V and 0 bases from J, the junction contained 11 bases not matched to a gene. In DNA, the CDR3 is TGTGCCAGCAGCCCAGGGGACAGGGCCATTAGCTCCTACGAGCAGTACTTC. Protein sequence: CASSPGDRAISSYEQYF.

This clonotype was observed a few times. The chain carries TRBV5-1 and TRBJ2-4; 12 bases are shared with TRBD2. Germline V lookup: CDR1 SGHRS, CDR2 YFSETQ. The CDR3 has 19 amino acids. V trimming: 0 bases; J trimming: 4 bases; junction bases outside the gene matches: 11. The CDR3 loop is CASSLVQSLAGGPKNIQYF. CDR3 bases: TGCGCCAGCAGCTTGGTTCAGTCCCTAGCGGGGGGGCCGAAAAACATTCAGTACTTC. Complete variable domain (other parts from reference TRBV5-1 and TRBJ2-4): KAGVTQTPRYLIKTRGQQVTLSCSPISGHRSVSWYQQTPGQGLQFLFEYFSETQRNKGNFPGRFSGRQFSNSRSEMNVSTLELGDSALYLCASSLVQSLAGGPKNIQYFGAGTRLSVL.

The chain couples TRBV7-9 to TRBJ2-6; D may be TRBD1 (5 bases). From germline, CDR1 is SEHNR and CDR2 FQNEAQ (reference sequence). Trimming pared 8 bases from V and 0 bases from J, leaving 14 bases between. CDR3 length equals 16 residues. CDR3: CASGITTASGANVLTF. DNA for the CDR3: TGTGCCAGCGGGATTACGACAGCCTCTGGGGCCAACGTCCTGACTTTC.

This clonotype was observed a handful of times. Written as DNA, the CDR3 is TGTGCCAGCAGTGCCCGACTAGCGGACTCCTACAATGAGCAGTTCTTC. Residues: CASSARLADSYNEQFF. V and J are TRBV6-2 or TRBV6-3 and TRBJ2-1; 9 positions agree with TRBD2. This CDR3 is built from 16 residues. Germline CDR1 reads MNHEY; CDR2 reads SVGEGT. Losses at the gene ends were 5 bases for V and 0 bases for J; bases not matched to a gene: 5.

There are many counts of this clonotype. The V and J genes are TRBV10-3 and TRBJ1-5; no clear D gene. The CDR3 runs to 14 residues. The V end was cut by 3 bases, the J end by 3 bases, with 9 bases between. Germline V gives CDR1 ENHRY, CDR2 SYGVKD. The CDR3 sequence: CAISETDSNQPQHF. CDR3 nucleotides: TGTGCCATCAGTGAAACAGACTCCAATCAGCCCCAGCATTTT.

The chain links TRBV24-1 to TRBJ2-1; the D gene could be TRBD1 or TRBD2 (7 bases each). Germline V gene lookup returns CDR1 KGHDR and CDR2 SFDVKD. The CDR3 extends over 15 amino acids. With 7 bases removed from V and 4 bases from J, the gap between germline ends came to 16 bases. The CDR3 bases are TGTGCCACCAGGGAGGGGGGGACAGAGTACAATGAGCAGTTCTTC. Translating it yields CATREGGTEYNEQFF.

This rearrangement joins TRBV9 to TRBJ1-2; D perhaps matches TRBD1 (5 bases). This CDR3 spans 12 amino acids. The germline gives CDR1 SGDLS, CDR2 YYNGEE. V was cut by 0 bases and J by 8 bases, with 8 bases left in between. CDR3 sequence: CASSVGGLGYTF. The CDR3 DNA reads as TGTGCCAGCAGCGTAGGGGGCCTGGGCTACACCTTC. The full variable domain, in which reference TRBV9 and TRBJ1-2 provide the parts outside the CDR3, is DSGVTQTPKHLITATGQRVTLRCSPRSGDLSVYWYQQSLDQGLQFLIQYYNGEERAKGNILERFSAQQFPDLHSELNLSSLELGDSALYFCASSVGGLGYTFGSGTRLTVV.

The gene calls are TRBV19 and TRBJ2-2; D perhaps matches TRBD2 (6 bases). Germline CDR1 is LNHDA and CDR2 is SQIVND (reference sequence). The V end was cut by 4 bases, the J end by 3 bases, with 9 bases between. The CDR3 length is 14 residues. In nucleotides, the CDR3 is TGTGCCAGTAGTACCGGGGGATACACCGGGGAGCTGTTTTTT. It specifies CASSTGGYTGELFF.

Remarks on this clonotype: One base away lies a much larger clone, so this may be a sequencing read error. This sequence joins TRBV2 and TRBJ2-3; D gene uncertain. The germline CDR1 and CDR2 sequences are SNHLY and FYNNEI. The CDR3 spans 15 residues. The CDR3 DNA sequence: TGTGTCACCAAAAAAGGCAGTTCTAGCACAGATACGCAGTATTTT. Translating it yields CVTKKGSSSTDTQYF.

This clonotype was recorded at least ten times. The V and J genes are TRBV7-2 and TRBJ1-4; D not resolved. The CDR3 has 15 residues. Germline V lookup: CDR1 SGHTA, CDR2 FQGNSA. Trimming took off 3 bases at V and 7 bases at J, with 15 bases between the two ends. The DNA for the CDR3 is TGTGCCAGCAGCTTCAATTCTTACTGGCGTGAAAAACTGTTTTTT. Translating gives CASSFNSYWREKLFF.

DNA for the CDR3: TGTGCCAGCAGTCCCCCCGAGTCATACCAAGAGACCCAGTACTTC. Amino acids: CASSPPESYQETQYF. This chain uses TRBV27 with TRBJ2-5; no definite D call. The germline V gene encodes CDR1 MNHEY and CDR2 SMNVEV (reference sequence). V was clipped by 5 bases and J by 0 bases, with 13 bases between them. The CDR3 covers 15 residues.

This clonotype was counted only a few times. The rearrangement joins TRBV7-9 to TRBJ2-3; D is possibly TRBD2 (5 bases). CDR1 and CDR2 from the germline V gene are SEHNR and FQNEAQ (reference sequence). Between the trimmed V and J ends, which lost 1 base and 8 bases, there was a span of 22 bases. CDR3 length equals 17 residues. DNA of the CDR3: TGTGCCAGCAGCTTAGTTTTGGACCGCCCCGCTCTAGCTACGCAGTATTTT. It translates to CASSLVLDRPALATQYF. Looking up the rest from reference TRBV7-9 and TRBJ2-3 gives the full variable domain: DTGVSQNPRHKITKRGQNVTFRCDPISEHNRLYWYRQTLGQGPEFLTYFQNEAQLEKSRLLSDRFSAERPKGSFSTLEIQRTEQGDSAMYLCASSLVLDRPALATQYFGPGTRLTVL.

This clonotype was found a few times. The chain has TRBV7-2 and TRBJ2-5, with no clear D. Germline V gene data show CDR1 as SGHTA and CDR2 as FQGNSA. CDR3 length: 15 residues. The V end lost 2 bases, the J end lost 2 bases, and 12 bases lay between the germline ends. The CDR3, as DNA: TGTGCCAGCAGCTTATTTTCCAGTTTTCAAGAGACCCAGTACTTC. Its translation is CASSLFSSFQETQYF.

The rearrangement links TRBV4-2 to TRBJ2-5, with 7 bases aligning to TRBD1. The germline V gene has CDR1 LGHNA and CDR2 YNFKEQ. The junction had 5 bases not matched to a gene; V was cut back by 6 bases and J by 1 base. The CDR3 sequence is 14 residues long. As DNA, the CDR3 is TGTGCCAGCAGACACAGGGGTAGCCAAGAGACCCAGTACTTC. It translates to CASRHRGSQETQYF.

V gene TRBV19 combines with J gene TRBJ2-1; possibly TRBD1 or TRBD2 for D (6 bases each). Germline CDR1 and CDR2: LNHDA and SQIVND (reference sequence). V dropped 5 bases and J dropped 10 bases, with 21 bases sitting between them. The CDR3 contains 15 residues. CDR3 sequence (DNA): TGTGCCAGTAGTCCTCTAGGGCCGGGGGCGAGGGAGCAGTTCTTC. Protein sequence: CASSPLGPGAREQFF.